What follows are 23 T cell receptor beta chains derived from one specimen sequenced in a study of response to subunit inactivated influenza vaccine. TCRdb ran MiXCR on the RT-PCR reads and lists one entry per CDR3 protein. The sample records 650,000 to 800,000 distinct CDR3 sequences, around 13% being singletons. The source was PBMCs from blood, collected less than 15 days before vaccination. The receptor set was obtained from a man in his fifties or sixties who received an inactivated influenza vaccine.

This clonotype was recorded only once. The V call is TRBV12-3 or TRBV12-4, the J call TRBJ2-1; 7 bases agree with TRBD2. V was pared by 2 bases and J by 10 bases, with 5 bases of the junction left unmatched. The CDR3 has 13 amino acids. The CDR3 protein is CASSLSAGSEQFF. The DNA of the CDR3 is TGTGCCAGCAGTTTATCAGCGGGGTCCGAGCAGTTCTTC.

V gene TRBV18 combines with J gene TRBJ2-3; TRBD1 matches 8 bases. Germline V gives CDR1 KGHSH, CDR2 LQKENI. V was clipped by 2 bases and J by 4 bases; unmatched bases: 5. The CDR3 loop spans 15 amino acids. The CDR3 DNA reads as TGTGCCAGCTCACCAATCCCAGGGGGCGCAGATACGCAGTATTTT. Encoded protein: CASSPIPGGADTQYF.

The CDR3 DNA follows: TGTGCCAGCAGTTTATGGGCAGAGAGTGAGCAGTTCTTC. Protein sequence: CASSLWAESEQFF. The gene calls are TRBV28 and TRBJ2-1; D not resolved. This CDR3 has 13 residues. Trimming took off 0 bases at V and 9 bases at J, with 9 bases between the two ends. CDR1 and CDR2 from the germline V gene are MDHEN and SYDVKM.

This clonotype was counted between two and nine times. The V and J genes are TRBV5-6 and TRBJ2-7; D perhaps matches TRBD2 (5 bases). V was shortened by 8 bases and J by 4 bases, with 16 bases between the two germline ends. This CDR3 contains 13 residues. Germline V gene data show CDR1 as SGHDT and CDR2 as YYEEEE. The CDR3 sequence: CASSSGPLYEQYF. CDR3 DNA: TGTGCCAGTTCAAGCGGTCCATTATACGAGCAGTACTTC. The variable domain in full, completed from reference TRBV5-6 and TRBJ2-7, reads DAGVTQSPTHLIKTRGQQVTLRCSPKSGHDTVSWYQQALGQGPQFIFQYYEEEERQRGNFPDRFSGHQFPNYSSELNVNALLLGDSALYLCASSSGPLYEQYFGPGTRLTVT.

The chain links TRBV12-3 or TRBV12-4 to TRBJ2-5, with 8 bases aligning to TRBD1. Germline trimming cut 8 bases from V and 0 bases from J; bases unmatched to any gene: 2. The CDR3 has 13 amino acids. The CDR3: CASRGQDQETQYF. CDR3 coding DNA: TGTGCCAGCCGGGGACAGGACCAAGAGACCCAGTACTTC.

The rearrangement links TRBV7-2 to TRBJ1-1; no clear D gene. V lost 2 bases and J lost 0, with 10 bases in between. CDR3 length: 15 residues. CDR1 is SGHTA, CDR2 FQGNSA, per germline. The CDR3: CASSLSRHVNTEAFF. CDR3 in DNA: TGTGCCAGCAGCTTAAGTAGACACGTGAACACTGAAGCTTTCTTT. Supplemented by reference TRBV7-2 and TRBJ1-1, the full variable domain reads GAGVSQSPSNKVTEKGKDVELRCDPISGHTALYWYRQSLGQGLEFLIYFQGNSAPDKSGLPSDRFSAERTGGSVSTLTIQRTQQEDSAVYLCASSLSRHVNTEAFFGQGTRLTVV.

In its sample, this clonotype was seen a few times. This chain links TRBV11-2 with TRBJ2-1, with 7 bases lining up with TRBD2. The CDR3 extends over 15 amino acids. The germline CDR1 and CDR2 sequences are SGHAT and FQNNGV. Unmatched junction bases numbered 8, after V lost 3 bases and J lost 6 bases. CDR3 sequence (DNA): TGTGCCAGCAGCTTGGGACTACCCACGATCAATGAGCAGTTCTTC. This gives the protein CASSLGLPTINEQFF.

The chain carries TRBV20-1 and TRBJ2-3; no reliable D call. V was cut by 6 bases and J by 2 bases, with 18 bases left in between. CDR1 DFQATT and CDR2 SNEGSKA come from the germline V gene (reference sequence). This CDR3 comprises 15 residues. CDR3 residues: CSAKPPLDLTDTQYF. The DNA of the CDR3 is TGCAGTGCCAAGCCCCCCCTGGATCTCACAGATACGCAGTATTTT.

This clonotype was found a few times. This chain joins TRBV19 and TRBJ1-1, with TRBD1 matching 7 bases. CDR3 length equals 14 residues. Per the germline V gene, CDR1 is LNHDA and CDR2 is SQIVND (reference sequence). The trim removed 2 bases at V and 5 bases at J, leaving 5 bases unmatched. The DNA of the CDR3 is TGTGCCAGTAGTATAACAGGGGCAGGGACTGAAGCTTTCTTT. Translating gives CASSITGAGTEAFF.

The CDR3 here is CASSSPQGVNTGELFF. The DNA for the CDR3 is TGTGCCAGCAGTTCCCCCCAGGGAGTTAACACCGGGGAGCTGTTTTTT. The chain couples TRBV6-2 or TRBV6-3 to TRBJ2-2; D is tentatively TRBD1 or TRBD2 (5 bases each). V was clipped by 4 bases and J by 2 bases, with 14 bases between them. CDR1 is MNHEY and CDR2 is SVGEGT in the germline V gene. The CDR3 spans 16 residues.

This chain uses TRBV5-1 with TRBJ2-1, with 8 bases fitting TRBD1. This CDR3 region has 15 residues. V was clipped by 4 bases and J by 0 bases; unmatched bases: 3. Germline V gene lookup returns CDR1 SGHRS and CDR2 YFSETQ. For the CDR3, the DNA is TGCGCCAGCAGCAACAGGGGGTCCTCCTACAATGAGCAGTTCTTC. It codes for CASSNRGSSYNEQFF.

The chain uses TRBV29-1 and TRBJ2-1, with D hard to call. Germline CDR1 and CDR2: SQVTM and ANQGSEA. This CDR3 spans 11 amino acids. V shed 5 bases and J shed 0 bases, with 2 bases lying between them. Here the CDR3 DNA reads TGCAGCGTTCCCTCCTACAATGAGCAGTTCTTC. It encodes CSVPSYNEQFF.

This clonotype has a count of ten or more. The rearrangement uses TRBV5-1 and TRBJ2-7; D gene unclear. Germline CDR1 reads SGHRS; CDR2 reads YFSETQ. The germline V and J ends were trimmed by 0 bases and 6 bases, with 10 bases remaining between them. The length of the CDR3 is 13 residues. Here the CDR3 reads CASSLGRRGEQYF. Here the CDR3 DNA reads TGCGCCAGCAGCTTGGGTAGAAGAGGCGAGCAGTACTTC. Full variable domain (rest looked up from reference TRBV5-1 and TRBJ2-7): KAGVTQTPRYLIKTRGQQVTLSCSPISGHRSVSWYQQTPGQGLQFLFEYFSETQRNKGNFPGRFSGRQFSNSRSEMNVSTLELGDSALYLCASSLGRRGEQYFGPGTRLTVT.

This clonotype was recorded a few times. The chain has TRBV27 and TRBJ2-7; TRBD2 matches 11 bases. V gave up 4 bases and J gave up 1 base; unmatched junction bases: 6. CDR3 size: 16 residues. Germline V gives CDR1 MNHEY, CDR2 SMNVEV (reference sequence). The CDR3, as DNA: TGTGCCAGCAGTTACGGGACTAGCGGCTATTCCTACGAGCAGTACTTC. Translation: CASSYGTSGYSYEQYF.

This clonotype was seen a few times. The chain couples TRBV5-1 to TRBJ1-1; TRBD1 agrees at 9 bases. The germline V gene has CDR1 SGHRS and CDR2 YFSETQ. V was clipped by 4 bases and J by 1 base; unmatched bases: 5. This CDR3 is built from 15 residues. CDR3 sequence: CASSQLQGANTEAFF. The CDR3 coding sequence is TGCGCCAGCAGCCAACTACAGGGGGCGAACACTGAAGCTTTCTTT.

The chain has TRBV2 and TRBJ2-5, with D perhaps assigned TRBD1 or TRBD2 (6 bases each). The V end was cut by 7 bases, the J end by 2 bases, with 14 bases between. The CDR3 totals 14 residues. The germline CDR1 and CDR2 sequences are SNHLY and FYNNEI. The CDR3 DNA follows: TGTGCCAGCAAATTTGGGGGGCGGCAAGAGACCCAGTACTTC. This gives the protein CASKFGGRQETQYF. Variable domain in full (rest from reference TRBV2 and TRBJ2-5): EPEVTQTPSHQVTQMGQEVILRCVPISNHLYFYWYRQILGQKVEFLVSFYNNEISEKSEIFDDQFSVERPDGSNFTLKIRSTKLEDSAMYFCASKFGGRQETQYFGPGTRLLVL.

This clonotype was seen a handful of times. The rearrangement links TRBV2 to TRBJ2-3; 11 bases match TRBD2. This CDR3 has 17 amino acids. J lost 2 bases, V lost 5 bases, and 9 bases had no gene match. Germline V gene data show CDR1 as SNHLY and CDR2 as FYNNEI. The CDR3 sequence: CASSHKRLAGSTDTQYF. CDR3 in DNA: TGTGCCAGCAGTCACAAACGACTAGCGGGGTCCACAGATACGCAGTATTTT.

This clonotype was recorded a few times. The V gene is TRBV10-3, the J gene TRBJ1-5; TRBD1 matches at 8 bases. Germline lookup yields CDR1 ENHRY and CDR2 SYGVKD. The CDR3 is 16 amino acids. With 2 bases clipped from V and 0 bases from J, the junction kept 3 bases outside the gene matches. CDR3 loop: CAISEGQGSSNQPQHF. For the CDR3, the DNA is TGTGCCATCAGTGAGGGACAGGGAAGTAGCAATCAGCCCCAGCATTTT.

The chain carries TRBV27 and TRBJ2-2; TRBD2 aligns across 10 bases. The CDR3 is 18 residues long. In germline, CDR1 is MNHEY, CDR2 SMNVEV (reference sequence). Trimming took 1 base from V and 4 from J; bases not matched to a gene: 9. The CDR3 bases are TGTGCCAGCAGTTTATACTCTAGCGGGAGTACGGGCACCGGGGAGCTGTTTTTT. Residues: CASSLYSSGSTGTGELFF.

This clonotype has just a few counts. This chain links TRBV7-8 with TRBJ2-1, with 9 bases fitting TRBD2. Germline loops: CDR1 SGHVS, CDR2 FQNEAQ. V gave up 1 base and J gave up 5 bases; unmatched junction bases: 9. This CDR3 contains 17 residues. The CDR3 loop reads CASSLGGLAKVDNEQFF. The DNA of the CDR3 is TGTGCCAGCAGCTTAGGAGGACTAGCGAAAGTGGACAATGAGCAGTTCTTC.

This chain joins TRBV7-2 and TRBJ2-6; D not resolved. CDR3 length: 13 residues. The V end was cut by 2 bases, the J end by 4 bases, with 3 bases between. Per the germline V gene, CDR1 is SGHTA and CDR2 is FQGNSA. The CDR3 protein is CASSLRGANVLTF. CDR3 in DNA: TGTGCCAGCAGCTTAAGAGGGGCCAACGTCCTGACTTTC.

This clonotype came up many times. The chain has TRBV4-1 and TRBJ2-7; 12 bases fit TRBD1. CDR3 size: 16 residues. V shed 1 base and J 6 bases; nucleotides not matched to a gene: 7. Germline V CDR1 and CDR2: MGHRA, YSYEKL. CDR3 residues: CASSQAAGQGAFEQYF. CDR3 DNA sequence: TGCGCCAGCAGCCAAGCGGCGGGACAGGGGGCGTTCGAGCAGTACTTC.

The rearrangement links TRBV5-1 to TRBJ2-1; 9 positions agree with TRBD2. CDR3 size: 15 residues. The germline gives CDR1 SGHRS, CDR2 YFSETQ. The J segment lost 7 bases and the V segment lost 0 bases, leaving 5 bases of the junction unmatched. The CDR3 is CASSLAVTSGNEQFF. For the CDR3, the DNA is TGCGCCAGCAGCTTGGCTGTGACTAGCGGTAATGAGCAGTTCTTC.